This T cell receptor beta chain was obtained from a study of blood T cell repertoires in COVID-19. The CDR3 has 19 residues. V trimming: 4 bases; J trimming: 5 bases; junction bases outside the gene matches: 21. Original analysis: Nucleated cell number was recorded as an estimate derived from reference gene primer amplification. Profiled with immunoSEQ multiplex PCR; TCRdb holds only in-frame clones, not every one. That table furnishes V, J and clone size, whereas the DNA furnished D and trimming. The sample lists hundreds of thousands of clones, 88% occurring once. The sample consisted of PBMCs or T cells enriched from blood (not recorded which). The genes are TRBV23-1 and TRBJ1-1; TRBD1 matches at 8 bases. TRBV23-1 is designated an ORF whose function remains uncertain. This sequence was found in a woman in her 50s with acute COVID-19. The CDR3 loop is CASSRTGTGDIHTRTEAFF. DNA for the CDR3: TGCGCCAGCAGTCGCACAGGGACAGGCGACATCCATACGAGGACTGAAGCTTTCTTT.